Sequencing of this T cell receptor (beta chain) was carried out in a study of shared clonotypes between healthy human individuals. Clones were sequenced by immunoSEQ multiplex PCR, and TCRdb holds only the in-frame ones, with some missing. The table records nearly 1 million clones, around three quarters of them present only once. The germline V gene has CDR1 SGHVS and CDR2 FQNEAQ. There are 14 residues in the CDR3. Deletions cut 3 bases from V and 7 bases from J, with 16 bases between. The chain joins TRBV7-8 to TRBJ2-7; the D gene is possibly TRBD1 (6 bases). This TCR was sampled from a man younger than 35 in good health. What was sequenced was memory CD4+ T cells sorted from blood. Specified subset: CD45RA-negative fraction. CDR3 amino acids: CASSFRQALGEQYF. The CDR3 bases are TGTGCCAGCAGCTTCCGACAGGCCCTGGGAGAGCAGTACTTC. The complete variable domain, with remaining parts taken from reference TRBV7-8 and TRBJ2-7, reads GAGVSQSPRYKVAKRGQDVALRCDPISGHVSLFWYQQALGQGPEFLTYFQNEAQLDKSGLPSDRFFAERPEGSVSTLKIQRTQQEDSAVYLCASSFRQALGEQYFGPGTRLTVT.